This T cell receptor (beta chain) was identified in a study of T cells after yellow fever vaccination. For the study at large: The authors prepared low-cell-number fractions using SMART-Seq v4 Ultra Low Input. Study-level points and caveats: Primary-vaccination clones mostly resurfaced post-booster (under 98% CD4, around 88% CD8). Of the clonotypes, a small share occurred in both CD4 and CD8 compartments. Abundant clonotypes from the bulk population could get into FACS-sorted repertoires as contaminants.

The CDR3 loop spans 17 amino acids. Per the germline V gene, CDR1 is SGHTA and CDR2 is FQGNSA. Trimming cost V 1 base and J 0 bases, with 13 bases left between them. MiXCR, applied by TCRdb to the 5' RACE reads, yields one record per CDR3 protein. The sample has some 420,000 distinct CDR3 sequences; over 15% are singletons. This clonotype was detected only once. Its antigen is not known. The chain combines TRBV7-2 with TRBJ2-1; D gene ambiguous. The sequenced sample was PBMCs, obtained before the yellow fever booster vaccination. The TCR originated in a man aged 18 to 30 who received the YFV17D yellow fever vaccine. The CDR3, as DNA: TGTGCCAGCAGCTTAGTTCGGGTGGTCAGCTCCTACAATGAGCAGTTCTTC. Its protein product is CASSLVRVVSSYNEQFF.